This passage covers 11 T cell receptor beta chains from one sample sequenced in a study of response to subunit inactivated influenza vaccine. TCRdb recomputed calls from the RT-PCR reads with MiXCR, one row per CDR3 protein. The table lists about 540,000 distinct CDR3 sequences, 20% to 25% of them singletons. These data are also associated with another study on T cells expressing NK-cell markers. As reported in that work: 5'RACE template switching built TCR beta cDNA with unique molecular identifiers.

The sequencing here drew on CD4+ T cells sorted from PBMCs, taken 11 to 12 days after vaccination. The receptor source for this set is a man aged 50 to 59 who received an inactivated influenza vaccine.

The sample holds a few counts of this clonotype. This chain uses TRBV5-5 with TRBJ2-7, with 10 bases fitting TRBD1. The CDR3 loop spans 16 amino acids. V was pared by 5 bases and J by 3 bases, with 11 bases of the junction left unmatched. The V gene's germline CDR1 is SGHKS and CDR2 YYEKEE (reference sequence). The CDR3 sequence: CASSYTLDRGLYEQYF. For the CDR3, the DNA is TGTGCCAGCAGTTACACGCTCGACAGGGGGCTCTACGAGCAGTACTTC. Drawing the rest from reference TRBV5-5 and TRBJ2-7, the complete variable domain is DAGVTQSPTHLIKTRGQQVTLRCSPISGHKSVSWYQQVLGQGPQFIFQYYEKEERGRGNFPDRFSARQFPNYSSELNVNALLLGDSALYLCASSYTLDRGLYEQYFGPGTRLTVT.

The rearrangement links TRBV19 to TRBJ2-1, with 7 positions matching TRBD1. Trimming at V came to 7 bases and at J to 7 bases, leaving 10 bases not matched to a gene. Germline assignment: CDR1 LNHDA and CDR2 SQIVND (reference sequence). The CDR3 sequence is 14 residues long. The CDR3 spells CASNLDRSNNEQFF. CDR3 nucleotides: TGTGCCAGTAACTTGGACAGGTCGAATAATGAGCAGTTCTTC.

This clonotype was counted a few times. The chain joins TRBV6-1 to TRBJ2-3, with 10 bases identical to TRBD2. CDR3 length equals 19 residues. Trimming at V came to 5 bases and at J to 0 bases, leaving 14 bases not matched to a gene. Germline-derived CDR1 and CDR2 are MNHNS and SASEGT. This CDR3 is CASSTPGTSAPFSTDTQYF. CDR3 bases: TGTGCCAGCAGTACCCCCGGGACTAGCGCCCCATTTAGCACAGATACGCAGTATTTT.

The table lists this clonotype with many counts. The CDR3 DNA reads TGCAGTGCTAGCGGGGGGAGCACAGATACGCAGTATTTT. Its translation: CSASGGSTDTQYF. The chain employs TRBV20-1 and TRBJ2-3; 7 bases map to TRBD2. Per germline, CDR1 DFQATT and CDR2 SNEGSKA (reference sequence). V was clipped by 3 bases and J by 0 bases; unmatched bases: 0. The CDR3 extends over 13 amino acids.

This chain uses TRBV5-6 with TRBJ2-2, with D hard to call. Trimming removed 0 bases at V and 6 bases at J, with 12 bases between. The CDR3 totals 15 residues. Germline loops: CDR1 SGHDT, CDR2 YYEEEE. Here the CDR3 DNA reads TGTGCCAGCAGCTTGGGCAGGAATAGGGCCGGGGAGCTGTTTTTT. Its protein is CASSLGRNRAGELFF.

V and J are TRBV28 and TRBJ2-7, with D possibly matching TRBD2 (5 bases). From germline, CDR1 is MDHEN and CDR2 SYDVKM. The V end was cut by 7 bases, the J end by 0 bases, with 13 bases between. The CDR3 consists of 14 residues. CDR3 sequence: CASKVSRVSYEQYF. As DNA, the CDR3 is TGTGCCAGCAAAGTTTCGAGGGTCTCCTACGAGCAGTACTTC. Drawing the rest from reference TRBV28 and TRBJ2-7, the complete variable domain is DVKVTQSSRYLVKRTGEKVFLECVQDMDHENMFWYRQDPGLGLRLIYFSYDVKMKEKGDIPEGYSVSREKKERFSLILESASTNQTSMYLCASKVSRVSYEQYFGPGTRLTVT.

This clonotype was found a few times. This rearrangement joins TRBV20-1 to TRBJ2-2, with TRBD2 matching 11 bases. V lost 1 base and J lost 9; bases outside the gene matches: 13. Germline V lookup: CDR1 DFQATT, CDR2 SNEGSKA (reference sequence). The CDR3 consists of 17 residues. The CDR3 spells CSARASGRLAGHRELFF. CDR3 nucleotides: TGCAGTGCTAGAGCCTCCGGACGACTAGCGGGGCACCGGGAGCTGTTTTTT.

The V and J genes are TRBV6-2 or TRBV6-3 and TRBJ1-1; D unresolved. The V and J ends lost 6 bases and 4 bases respectively, with 27 bases between them. The CDR3 consists of 18 residues. Germline values: CDR1 MNHEY, CDR2 SVGEGT. CDR3 nucleotide sequence: TGTGCCAGCAGCCGCCGAGGCGCTAGGCGTGGCCAGGCCACTGAAGCTTTCTTT. Translated, it gives CASSRRGARRGQATEAFF.

The sample holds many counts of this clonotype. This chain uses TRBV20-1 with TRBJ1-1, with TRBD1 as a possible D gene (6 bases). This CDR3 has 13 residues. In germline, CDR1 is DFQATT, CDR2 SNEGSKA (reference sequence). Trimming took off 0 bases at V and 6 bases at J, with 11 bases between the two ends. CDR3 amino acids: CSARDGDKAEAFF. CDR3 in DNA: TGCAGTGCTAGAGATGGGGACAAAGCTGAAGCTTTCTTT.

The chain couples TRBV6-6 to TRBJ2-1; D may be TRBD1 (6 bases). Germline lookup yields CDR1 MNHNY and CDR2 SVGAGI (reference sequence). The CDR3 has 12 residues. Trimming left V 7 bases short and J 5 bases short, with 9 bases between. The CDR3 region has the DNA TGTGCCAGCAAAGGACAGAACAATGAGCAGTTCTTC. It encodes CASKGQNNEQFF.

V is TRBV5-1 and J is TRBJ1-2; D unresolved. The CDR3 runs to 14 residues. Germline lookup yields CDR1 SGHRS and CDR2 YFSETQ. V gave up 1 base and J gave up 4 bases, with 11 bases separating them. The CDR3 reads CASSLSGPSYGYTF. CDR3 nucleotide sequence: TGCGCCAGCAGCTTGTCAGGTCCTTCCTATGGCTACACCTTC.